A single sample gave rise to the 21 T cell receptor beta chains below, sequenced in a study of T cells after yellow fever vaccination (dated by TCRdb to between 2018 and 2021). Library preparation used 5' RACE. Instrument used: Illumina NovaSeq 6000. The public reads were reanalyzed by TCRdb: fastp trimming at Q25, MiXCR alignment, in-frame beta chains only. Rows with one shared CDR3 protein collapse into an entry with the most common genes and DNA. Within this sample are about 330,000 distinct CDR3 sequences, with 4.1% of them counted one time only. Approximately 23% of the sample goes to the ten largest clones. The intended sense of this specimen's treatment or condition label: live attenuated yellow fever vaccine strain. Material: PBMCs, obtained 5 days after the yellow fever booster vaccination. Receptors originate from a man in his late teens or twenties who received the YFV17D yellow fever vaccine.

This clonotype appeared a few times. This chain uses TRBV5-6 with TRBJ2-3, with 15 bases matching TRBD2. CDR3 size: 16 residues. The ends lost 2 bases at V and 7 bases at J; junction bases unmatched: 5. Germline V gene sequence: CDR1 SGHDT, CDR2 YYEEEE. The CDR3 region has the DNA TGTGCCAGCAGCTTTGGACTAGCGGGGGGGCCGAATACGCAGTATTTT. Translation: CASSFGLAGGPNTQYF.

J is TRBJ2-5 and V is TRBV18, with D tentatively TRBD1 (6 bases). This CDR3 region has 17 residues. The ends were cut back, 3 bases at V and 5 bases at J, with 22 bases in the middle. Germline assignment: CDR1 KGHSH and CDR2 LQKENI. CDR3 residues: CASSPVTGSRSGETQYF. DNA for the CDR3: TGTGCCAGCTCACCGGTGACAGGCTCTCGGTCGGGGGAGACCCAGTACTTC.

The chain couples TRBV6-5 to TRBJ2-7, with 7 bases aligning to TRBD2. CDR1 is MNHEY, CDR2 SVGAGI, per germline. J gave up 4 bases and V 0 bases, and 6 bases lay outside the gene matches. The CDR3 has 15 amino acids. In DNA form, the CDR3 reads TGTGCCAGCAGTTACTCGAACGGAGCGGGGTACGAGCAGTACGTC. Amino acids: CASSYSNGAGYEQYV.

This clonotype appeared many times. V usage is TRBV5-1 and J usage is TRBJ1-1; D ambiguous. CDR1 and CDR2 (germline): SGHRS, YFSETQ. Trimming took off 4 bases at V and 6 bases at J, with 10 bases between the two ends. CDR3 size: 12 residues. CDR3 amino acids: CASSTDGPEAFF. The DNA for the CDR3 is TGCGCCAGCAGCACCGACGGCCCTGAAGCTTTCTTT.

The table lists this clonotype with many counts. V gene TRBV9 combines with J gene TRBJ2-5; TRBD2 aligns across 8 bases. Germline CDR1 is SGDLS and CDR2 is YYNGEE. The junction had 13 bases not matched to a gene; V was cut back by 3 bases and J by 3 bases. This CDR3 contains 17 residues. CDR3 bases: TGTGCCAGCAGCGGAACCGGGGTGACTAGCGCCAAAGAGACCCAGTACTTC. Translated: CASSGTGVTSAKETQYF.

This clonotype was counted at least ten times. The chain carries TRBV5-1 and TRBJ1-6; tentatively, D is TRBD1 (5 bases). This CDR3 spans 15 amino acids. V gave up 4 bases and J gave up 0 bases, with 8 bases separating them. Germline values: CDR1 SGHRS, CDR2 YFSETQ. The DNA for the CDR3 is TGCGCCAGCAGCGCCGACAGCTCCTATAATTCACCCCTCCACTTT. Protein product: CASSADSSYNSPLHF.

This clonotype was counted a few times. The chain has TRBV12-3 or TRBV12-4 and TRBJ2-7; 9 bases map to TRBD1. V was pared by 1 base and J by 5 bases, with 6 bases of the junction left unmatched. The CDR3 runs 15 residues. CDR3 nucleotides: TGTGCCAGCAGTTTAGTCACAGGGGGCCGCGACGAGCAGTACTTC. Protein: CASSLVTGGRDEQYF.

The chain joins TRBV14 to TRBJ2-1, with D perhaps matching TRBD2 (7 bases). V shed 5 bases and J shed 2 bases, with 13 bases lying between them. This CDR3 has 15 amino acids. Germline V gene sequence: CDR1 SGHDN, CDR2 FVKESK. CDR3 nucleotide sequence: TGTGCCAGCAGCAGGGGGGGAACCCCCTACAATGAGCAGTTCTTC. This gives the protein CASSRGGTPYNEQFF. Using reference TRBV14 and TRBJ2-1 for the parts outside the CDR3, the full variable domain is EAGVTQFPSHSVIEKGQTVTLRCDPISGHDNLYWYRRVMGKEIKFLLHFVKESKQDESGMPNNRFLAERTGGTYSTLKVQPAELEDSGVYFCASSRGGTPYNEQFFGPGTRLTVL.

This chain links TRBV6-2 or TRBV6-3 with TRBJ2-1, with TRBD2 identical over 7 bases. Germline CDR1 is MNHEY and CDR2 is SVGEGT. Trimming at V came to 4 bases and at J to 9 bases, leaving 9 bases not matched to a gene. This CDR3 is 14 amino acids long. The chain's CDR3 is CASSLGGSAGEQFF. As DNA, the CDR3 is TGTGCCAGCAGTTTGGGAGGGTCGGCGGGTGAGCAGTTCTTC.

This clonotype was found many times. The gene calls are TRBV7-8 and TRBJ2-2; D is ambiguous. The germline gives CDR1 SGHVS, CDR2 FQNEAQ. V was cut by 2 bases and J by 4 bases, with 5 bases left in between. The CDR3 has 13 residues. CDR3 sequence: CASSLSPTGELFF. Written as DNA, the CDR3 is TGTGCCAGCAGCTTATCGCCCACCGGGGAGCTGTTTTTT.

This clonotype was seen a few times. This chain joins TRBV19 and TRBJ1-2; D perhaps matches TRBD1 (5 bases). The CDR3 contains 12 residues. Germline CDR1 and CDR2: LNHDA and SQIVND (reference sequence). V lost 7 bases, J lost 7 bases, and 13 bases lay in between. The CDR3 spells CASTRDGGGYTF. As DNA, the CDR3 is TGTGCCAGTACAAGGGACGGCGGTGGCTACACCTTC.

This clonotype has ten or more counts. The V and J genes are TRBV10-3 and TRBJ2-1; 13 nucleotides line up with TRBD2. The CDR3 runs 15 residues. Germline V lookup: CDR1 ENHRY, CDR2 SYGVKD. Trimming removed 2 bases from V and 10 bases from J; junction bases left unmatched: 5. This CDR3 is CAISERLAGGGEQFF. The CDR3 nucleotides read TGTGCCATCAGTGAGAGACTAGCGGGGGGTGGGGAGCAGTTCTTC.

This clonotype was seen only a few times. The rearrangement joins TRBV19 to TRBJ1-5; D gene uncertain. The CDR3 is 14 residues long. CDR1 is LNHDA, CDR2 SQIVND, per germline (reference sequence). Trimming stripped 4 bases from V and 0 bases from J, with 7 bases between. The CDR3 sequence: CASSSRYSNQPQHF. The CDR3 DNA sequence: TGTGCCAGTAGTAGCCGATATAGCAATCAGCCCCAGCATTTT.

This clonotype has only a few counts. The rearrangement uses TRBV6-1 and TRBJ2-3; D unresolved. Trimming pared 6 bases from V and 3 bases from J, leaving 1 base between. The CDR3 has 10 residues. Germline CDR1 reads MNHNS; CDR2 reads SASEGT. The CDR3 nucleotides are TGTGCCAGCAGGACAGATACGCAGTATTTT. This codes for CASRTDTQYF.

About this clonotype itself: One end of the junction does not line up with germline, which may come from a read error. This rearrangement joins TRBV7-7 to TRBJ2-5; D might be TRBD1 or TRBD2, each matching 5 bases. The CDR3 spans 16 residues. The germline gives CDR1 SSHAT, CDR2 FNYEAQ (reference sequence). The DNA for the CDR3 is TGTGCTAGCAGCTTAGGAGGCGCGCAGGGACCAGAGACCCAGTACTTC. It translates to CASSLGGAQGPETQYF. Together with reference TRBV7-7 and TRBJ2-5, the CDR3 gives the full variable domain: GAGVSQSPRYKVTKRGQDVTLRCDPISSHATLYWYQQALGQGPEFLTYFNYEAQPDKSGLPSDRFSAERPEGSISTLTIQRTEQRDSAMYRCASSLGGAQGPETQYFGPGTRLLVL.

J is TRBJ1-3 and V is TRBV24-1; tentative D call: TRBD1 (5 bases). This CDR3 has 16 residues. Germline-derived CDR1 and CDR2 are KGHDR and SFDVKD. The V gene lost 3 bases and the J gene lost 2 bases, with 13 bases spanning the gap. The CDR3 sequence: CATSDPRDGAGNTIYF. The CDR3 nucleotides are TGTGCCACCAGTGATCCTAGGGACGGCGCTGGAAACACCATATATTTT.

This clonotype was seen more than once but under ten times. The chain uses TRBV27 and TRBJ2-1; D is possibly TRBD1 or TRBD2 (5 bases each). V shed 6 bases and J shed 7 bases, with 22 bases lying between them. The germline V gene encodes CDR1 MNHEY and CDR2 SMNVEV (reference sequence). The CDR3 length is 16 residues. The CDR3 region is CASSPRGDTFWNEQFF. The CDR3 nucleotides are TGTGCCAGCAGCCCTAGAGGGGATACCTTTTGGAATGAGCAGTTCTTC.

This clonotype was observed a few times. The chain has TRBV12-3 or TRBV12-4 and TRBJ2-3; 8 nucleotides agree with TRBD2. The CDR3 spans 15 residues. V gave up 5 bases and J gave up 8 bases; unmatched junction bases: 12. The CDR3 spells CASSLGGGSFGTQYF. For the CDR3, the DNA is TGTGCCAGCAGTCTGGGCGGGGGGTCCTTTGGTACGCAGTATTTT.

This rearrangement joins TRBV5-5 to TRBJ1-2, with 8 positions matching TRBD1. The CDR3 contains 19 residues. J was trimmed by 2 bases and V by 0 bases; bases with no gene match: 15. CDR1 is SGHKS and CDR2 is YYEKEE in the germline V gene (reference sequence). The DNA of the CDR3 is TGTGCCAGCAGCTTGGTCGAGTTGGCCAGGGGGCGCGTGAACTATGGCTACACCTTC. Translating it yields CASSLVELARGRVNYGYTF.

This clonotype was seen only a few times. The CDR3 sequence is CASSSTGQGIHEQYF. In DNA, the CDR3 is TGTGCCAGCAGCTCGACGGGACAGGGTATACACGAGCAGTACTTC. The chain links TRBV7-9 to TRBJ2-7, with 9 bases that match TRBD1. Trimming at V came to 4 bases and at J to 5 bases, leaving 9 bases not matched to a gene. CDR1 is SEHNR, CDR2 FQNEAQ, per germline (reference sequence). This CDR3 spans 15 amino acids.

The CDR3 coding sequence is TGCAGTGGAGAGTATGAGCAGTACTTC. This translates into CSGEYEQYF. This chain uses TRBV20-1 with TRBJ2-7; no clear D gene. V lost 7 bases, J lost 7 bases, and 8 bases lay in between. The CDR3 is 9 amino acids. The V gene's germline CDR1 is DFQATT and CDR2 SNEGSKA (reference sequence).